The text below deals with one T cell receptor (beta chain). The data originate from a study of control samples from healthy donors and cancer patients. The length of the CDR3 is 13 residues. The V gene's germline CDR1 is PRHDT and CDR2 FYEKMQ (reference sequence). The V end lost 8 bases, the J end lost 3 bases, and 13 bases lay between the germline ends. Some clones are missing from TCRdb's copy, which holds only in-frame ones; the method was immunoSEQ multiplex PCR. This sample has 110,000 to 150,000 clones; more than 80% occur once, and the top ten carry around 7.3%. The V call is TRBV13, the J call TRBJ1-1; the D is unclear. This receptor was taken from a man between 18 and 35 years old in good health. The sequencing sample was made of blood. The CDR3 loop reads CASRAWVDTEAFF. CDR3 in DNA: TGTGCCAGCCGGGCCTGGGTAGACACTGAAGCTTTCTTT.